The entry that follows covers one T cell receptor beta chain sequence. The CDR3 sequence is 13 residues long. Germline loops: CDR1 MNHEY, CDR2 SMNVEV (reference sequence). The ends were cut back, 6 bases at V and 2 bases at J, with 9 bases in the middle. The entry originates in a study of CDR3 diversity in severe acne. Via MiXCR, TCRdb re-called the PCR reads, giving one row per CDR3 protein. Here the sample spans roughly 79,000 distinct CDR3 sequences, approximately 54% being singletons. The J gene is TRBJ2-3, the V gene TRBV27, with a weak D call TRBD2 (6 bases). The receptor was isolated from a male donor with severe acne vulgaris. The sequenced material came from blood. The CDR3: CASSGGYTDTQYF. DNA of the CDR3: TGTGCCAGCAGCGGGGGATACACAGATACGCAGTATTTT.